The 27 T cell receptor beta chains below come from one sample, sequenced in a study of T cell repertoires in cytomegalovirus infection. TCRdb reanalysed the reads using MiXCR and keeps one entry per CDR3 protein. The sample yields fewer than 550,000 distinct CDR3 sequences, approximately 15% seen once. Sequencing was carried out using CD8+ T cells from PBMCs. The receptors derive from a human donor in good health (CMV status not recorded). Some clones in this sample may be carry-over from other donors' samples.

This clonotype was seen a few times. A much larger clone lies one base from this, so it may be a read error. Since no conserved phenylalanine or tryptophan closes the CDR3, a read error is the likely cause. V gene TRBV7-9 combines with J gene TRBJ2-1; TRBD2 matches at 14 bases. V dropped 6 bases and J dropped 9; count of bases not matched to a gene: 10. This CDR3 comprises 16 residues. From germline, CDR1 is SEHNR and CDR2 FQNEAQ (reference sequence). CDR3 nucleotide sequence: TGTGCCAGCAGGCAGCCGGGACTAGCGGGAGTTGGTGAGCAGTTCTTA. Its translation is CASRQPGLAGVGEQFL.

This clonotype has more than one count but fewer than ten. The chain recombines TRBV20-1 with TRBJ1-1; no reliable D call. Germline V lookup: CDR1 DFQATT, CDR2 SNEGSKA (reference sequence). The CDR3 length is 12 residues. Trimming pared 0 bases from V and 3 bases from J, leaving 5 bases between. The chain's CDR3 is CSARESYTEAFF. In DNA, the CDR3 is TGCAGTGCTAGAGAAAGTTACACTGAAGCTTTCTTT.

The J gene is TRBJ2-7, the V gene TRBV7-9; 11 bases are shared with TRBD2. V dropped 5 bases and J dropped 6; count of bases not matched to a gene: 6. CDR1 and CDR2 from the germline V gene are SEHNR and FQNEAQ (reference sequence). This CDR3 spans 14 amino acids. This chain's CDR3 is CASSPSLAGGEQYF. CDR3 DNA: TGTGCCAGCAGCCCCTCGCTAGCGGGGGGCGAGCAGTACTTC.

This clonotype was picked up a small number of times. The rearrangement joins TRBV10-3 to TRBJ2-2; the match to TRBD1 covers 8 bases. The germline V gene has CDR1 ENHRY and CDR2 SYGVKD. The CDR3 is made up of 16 amino acids. With 5 bases clipped from V and 1 base from J, the junction kept 6 bases outside the gene matches. The CDR3 nucleotides read TGTGCCATCAGTTTTGTTGACAGGGGGAACACCGGGGAGCTGTTTTTT. Translation: CAISFVDRGNTGELFF.

This chain uses TRBV19 with TRBJ2-2; TRBD1 matches 7 bases. Germline V gene data show CDR1 as LNHDA and CDR2 as SQIVND (reference sequence). The ends lost 5 bases at V and 4 bases at J; junction bases unmatched: 7. The CDR3 loop spans 15 amino acids. The CDR3 is CASSSLTGSTGELFF. The CDR3 nucleotides read TGTGCCAGTAGTTCCCTGACAGGGAGCACCGGGGAGCTGTTTTTT.

This clonotype was found many times. V and J are TRBV7-6 and TRBJ2-1, with 12 bases aligning to TRBD1. The germline gives CDR1 SGHVS, CDR2 FNYEAQ. V was clipped by 1 base and J by 1 base; unmatched bases: 8. The CDR3 spans 19 residues. As DNA, the CDR3 is TGTGCCAGCAGCTTAGTGGGACAGGGGGCGATGGGATCCTACAATGAGCAGTTCTTC. Translated, it gives CASSLVGQGAMGSYNEQFF.

This sequence joins TRBV7-7 and TRBJ2-5; D gene unclear. The CDR3 consists of 14 residues. Trimming shortened V by 4 bases and J by 5 bases, and 14 bases separated the two germline ends. Germline V lookup: CDR1 SSHAT, CDR2 FNYEAQ (reference sequence). CDR3: CASSSLGRRETQYF. The CDR3 DNA is TGTGCCAGCAGCTCCCTGGGTCGACGGGAGACCCAGTACTTC.

This sequence joins TRBV5-6 and TRBJ1-1, with D possibly matching TRBD1 (5 bases). This CDR3 spans 16 amino acids. V dropped 3 bases and J dropped 2 bases, with 17 bases sitting between them. Germline V lookup: CDR1 SGHDT, CDR2 YYEEEE. Here the CDR3 DNA reads TGTGCCAGCAGCTCCATTGTCGCAGGGTACAACACTGAAGCTTTCTTT. Translation: CASSSIVAGYNTEAFF.

This clonotype showed up many times. V gene TRBV27 combines with J gene TRBJ2-7; 11 nucleotides line up with TRBD2. J lost 2 bases, V lost 6 bases, and 12 bases had no gene match. This CDR3 has 17 residues. CDR1 MNHEY and CDR2 SMNVEV come from the germline V gene (reference sequence). The CDR3 coding sequence is TGTGCCAGCAGCCCCTTGGGGGGTAGCGGGAGGGCCTACGAGCAGTACTTC. It is translated as CASSPLGGSGRAYEQYF.

The chain carries TRBV6-2 or TRBV6-3 and TRBJ2-3; a possible D gene is TRBD1 (5 bases). The CDR3 loop spans 13 amino acids. Germline CDR1 is MNHEY and CDR2 is SVGEGT. Trimming cost V 11 bases and J 0 bases, with 12 bases left between them. The CDR3 bases are TGTGCCGGGGCTGGCTTTAGCACAGATACGCAGTATTTT. This codes for CAGAGFSTDTQYF.

The chain's CDR3 is CASQGTSGSYEQYF. In DNA form, the CDR3 reads TGTGCCAGCCAGGGGACTAGCGGCTCCTACGAGCAGTACTTC. The chain joins TRBV27 to TRBJ2-7; TRBD2 matches 11 bases. CDR1 is MNHEY and CDR2 is SMNVEV in the germline V gene (reference sequence). Losses at the gene ends were 8 bases for V and 0 bases for J; bases not matched to a gene: 3. CDR3 length: 14 residues.

This chain links TRBV27 with TRBJ1-2, with 7 bases fitting TRBD1. The CDR3 extends over 13 amino acids. V was clipped by 3 bases and J by 8 bases; unmatched bases: 6. The germline V gene encodes CDR1 MNHEY and CDR2 SMNVEV (reference sequence). The DNA for the CDR3 is TGTGCCAGCAGTTTTGCAGGGGGAAGCGGCTACACCTTC. Encoded protein: CASSFAGGSGYTF.

This clonotype was picked up a small number of times. The rearrangement joins TRBV9 to TRBJ2-1; TRBD2 agrees at 8 bases. This CDR3 comprises 14 residues. The J segment lost 9 bases and the V segment lost 4 bases, leaving 9 bases of the junction unmatched. Germline-derived CDR1 and CDR2 are SGDLS and YYNGEE. Written as DNA, the CDR3 is TGTGCCAGCAGCTCCCGGGTAGCGGGGACTGAGCAGTTCTTC. It codes for CASSSRVAGTEQFF.

To note about this clonotype: One end of the junction fails to match germline, which may point to a read error. This chain joins TRBV7-9 and TRBJ1-6, with unresolved D. CDR3 length equals 15 residues. Germline loops: CDR1 SEHNR, CDR2 FQNEAQ (reference sequence). Written as DNA, the CDR3 is TGTGCCAGCAGCGGGGAGGGCAGATATAAGTCACCCCTCCACTTT. Its translation is CASSGEGRYKSPLHF.

This rearrangement joins TRBV27 to TRBJ1-4; a weak D match, TRBD1 (6 bases). V shed 0 bases and J shed 7 bases, with 12 bases lying between them. Germline V gene lookup returns CDR1 MNHEY and CDR2 SMNVEV (reference sequence). The CDR3 covers 15 residues. As DNA, the CDR3 is TGTGCCAGCAGTTTATCGTCCAGGGGCACTGAAAAACTGTTTTTT. This encodes CASSLSSRGTEKLFF.

This clonotype showed up just a few times. The rearrangement links TRBV28 to TRBJ1-5; TRBD1 is a possible D gene (5 bases). Germline CDR1 MDHEN, CDR2 SYDVKM. Trimming cost V 7 bases and J 5 bases, with 15 bases left between them. The CDR3 consists of 14 residues. The CDR3 bases are TGTGCCAGCACCCCTCAAGAGGGGTATCAGCCCCAGCATTTT. This sequence encodes CASTPQEGYQPQHF.

There are a few counts of this clonotype. The V and J genes are TRBV4-1 and TRBJ1-2; D is uncertain. Looked up from germline, CDR1 is MGHRA and CDR2 is YSYEKL. With 4 bases removed from V and 7 bases from J, the gap between germline ends came to 13 bases. CDR3 length: 13 amino acids. CDR3 amino acids: CASSRTVKRGYTF. The DNA of the CDR3 is TGCGCCAGCAGCCGGACCGTAAAGCGTGGCTACACCTTC.

This clonotype was counted at least ten times. The chain couples TRBV7-2 to TRBJ2-7; TRBD2 might be the D (5 bases). The V end lost 5 bases, the J end lost 2 bases, and 22 bases lay between the germline ends. The CDR3 has 17 amino acids. The germline V gene encodes CDR1 SGHTA and CDR2 FQGNSA. CDR3 amino acids: CASSPAAGDGATYEQYF. The CDR3 DNA reads as TGTGCCAGCAGCCCGGCCGCGGGCGACGGCGCAACCTACGAGCAGTACTTC. The whole variable domain, remainder taken from reference TRBV7-2 and TRBJ2-7, is GAGVSQSPSNKVTEKGKDVELRCDPISGHTALYWYRQSLGQGLEFLIYFQGNSAPDKSGLPSDRFSAERTGGSVSTLTIQRTQQEDSAVYLCASSPAAGDGATYEQYFGPGTRLTVT.

There are a few counts of this clonotype. The chain joins TRBV5-1 to TRBJ2-2; D ambiguous. CDR3 length equals 13 residues. V lost 7 bases, J lost 4 bases, and 11 bases lay in between. CDR1 and CDR2 from the germline V gene are SGHRS and YFSETQ. The chain's CDR3 is CASSEGSTGELFF. CDR3 bases: TGCGCCAGCTCGGAAGGAAGCACCGGGGAGCTGTTTTTT. The variable domain in full, completed from reference TRBV5-1 and TRBJ2-2, reads KAGVTQTPRYLIKTRGQQVTLSCSPISGHRSVSWYQQTPGQGLQFLFEYFSETQRNKGNFPGRFSGRQFSNSRSEMNVSTLELGDSALYLCASSEGSTGELFFGEGSRLTVL.

Only a few counts were recorded for this clonotype. J is TRBJ2-7 and V is TRBV28; the D is unclear. This CDR3 has 14 residues. Germline CDR1 MDHEN, CDR2 SYDVKM. Between the trimmed V and J ends, which lost 6 bases and 3 bases, there was a span of 15 bases. The CDR3 region is CASSLFLDLYEQYF. In DNA, the CDR3 is TGTGCCAGCAGCCTCTTTTTGGACCTCTACGAGCAGTACTTC.

The chain has TRBV24-1 and TRBJ2-3; no definite D call. The V gene's germline CDR1 is KGHDR and CDR2 SFDVKD. The V end lost 1 base, the J end lost 6 bases, and 13 bases lay between the germline ends. This CDR3 is built from 15 residues. CDR3 DNA sequence: TGTGCCACCAGTGATTTAAAGTCCTCCCCGGATACGCAGTATTTT. It encodes CATSDLKSSPDTQYF.

This clonotype was seen a few times. V is TRBV9 and J is TRBJ2-3, with D possibly matching TRBD2 (6 bases). CDR1 SGDLS and CDR2 YYNGEE come from the germline V gene. Trimming cost V 3 bases and J 2 bases, with 10 bases left between them. This CDR3 spans 14 amino acids. The CDR3: CASSDGRPTDTQYF. The CDR3 DNA reads as TGTGCCAGCAGCGACGGGAGACCCACAGATACGCAGTATTTT.

This clonotype turned up a few times. The chain couples TRBV2 to TRBJ2-3; D unclear. The CDR3 spans 16 residues. CDR1 is SNHLY, CDR2 FYNNEI, per germline. Trimming removed 3 bases from V and 0 bases from J, with 13 bases in between. The CDR3 DNA reads as TGTGCCAGCAGTGATGAGCACAGATCTAGCACAGATACGCAGTATTTT. As protein: CASSDEHRSSTDTQYF. The variable domain in full, completed from reference TRBV2 and TRBJ2-3, reads EPEVTQTPSHQVTQMGQEVILRCVPISNHLYFYWYRQILGQKVEFLVSFYNNEISEKSEIFDDQFSVERPDGSNFTLKIRSTKLEDSAMYFCASSDEHRSSTDTQYFGPGTRLTVL.

V and J are TRBV4-1 and TRBJ1-5; weak D call: TRBD1 (6 bases). Trimming removed 1 base at V and 4 bases at J, with 11 bases between. Germline V gene lookup returns CDR1 MGHRA and CDR2 YSYEKL. The CDR3 has 15 amino acids. The CDR3 sequence: CASSQVTGRNQPQHF. CDR3 bases: TGCGCCAGCAGCCAAGTTACAGGGCGGAATCAGCCCCAGCATTTT.

V usage is TRBV11-2 and J usage is TRBJ1-2; no reliable D call. The CDR3 has 12 amino acids. Germline CDR1 and CDR2: SGHAT and FQNNGV. Trimming took 5 bases from V and 8 from J, leaving 12 bases between them. The DNA of the CDR3 is TGTGCCAGCAGCGAAAACTGGGAGGGCTACACCTTC. This sequence encodes CASSENWEGYTF.

V usage is TRBV15 and J usage is TRBJ2-7; 12 bases match TRBD1. Unmatched junction bases numbered 13, after V lost 5 bases and J lost 5 bases. The V gene's germline CDR1 is LNHNV and CDR2 YYDKDF (reference sequence). The CDR3 sequence is 17 residues long. CDR3: CATSWGHRDRGPHEQYF. In nucleotides, the CDR3 is TGTGCCACCAGCTGGGGCCACCGGGACAGGGGGCCCCACGAGCAGTACTTC.

Many counts were recorded for this clonotype. The chain links TRBV4-1 to TRBJ2-3; 11 positions match TRBD2. From germline, CDR1 is MGHRA and CDR2 YSYEKL. The CDR3 has 16 amino acids. V lost 4 bases to trimming and J lost 5 bases; unmatched junction nucleotides: 8. CDR3 in amino acids: CASSRLAGGMGDTQYF. CDR3 in DNA: TGCGCCAGCAGCCGGCTAGCGGGAGGAATGGGAGATACGCAGTATTTT.